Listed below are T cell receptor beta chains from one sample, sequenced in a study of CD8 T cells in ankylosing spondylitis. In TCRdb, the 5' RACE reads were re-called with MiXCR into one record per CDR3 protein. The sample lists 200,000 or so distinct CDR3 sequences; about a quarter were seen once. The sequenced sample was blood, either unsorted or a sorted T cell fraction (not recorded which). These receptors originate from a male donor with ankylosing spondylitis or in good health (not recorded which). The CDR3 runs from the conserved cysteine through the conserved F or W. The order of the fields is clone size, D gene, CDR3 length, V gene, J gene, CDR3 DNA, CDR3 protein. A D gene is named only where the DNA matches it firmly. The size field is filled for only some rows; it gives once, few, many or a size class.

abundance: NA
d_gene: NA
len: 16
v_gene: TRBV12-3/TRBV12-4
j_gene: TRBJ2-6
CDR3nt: TGTGCCAGCAGCAGGATCGAAGGCTCTGGGGCCAACGTCCTGACTTTC
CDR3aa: CASSRIEGSGANVLTF

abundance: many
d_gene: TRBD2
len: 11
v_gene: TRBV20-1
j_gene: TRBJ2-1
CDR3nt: TGCAGTGTCCGTAGCGGGATATCGCAGTTCTTC
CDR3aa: CSVRSGISQFF

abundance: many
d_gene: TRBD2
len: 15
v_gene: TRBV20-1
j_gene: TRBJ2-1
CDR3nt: TGCAGTCCCCTCAAAGGACTAGCGGCTTACAATGAGCAGTTCTTC
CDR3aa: CSPLKGLAAYNEQFF

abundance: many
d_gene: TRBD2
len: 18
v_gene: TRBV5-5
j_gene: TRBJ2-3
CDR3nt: TGTGCCAGCAGCTTGACGGGACTAGCGGGAGTGGGCACAGATACGCAGTATTTT
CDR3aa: CASSLTGLAGVGTDTQYF

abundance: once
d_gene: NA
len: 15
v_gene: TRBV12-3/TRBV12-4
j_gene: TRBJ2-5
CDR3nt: TGTGCCAGCAGTCCCGGGGTTCCTCAAGGGGAGACCCAGTACTTC
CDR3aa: CASSPGVPQGETQYF

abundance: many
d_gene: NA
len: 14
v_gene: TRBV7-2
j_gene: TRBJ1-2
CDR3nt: TGTGCCAGCAGCTTAGAAATCACAGGTCGAGGCTACACCTTC
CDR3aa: CASSLEITGRGYTF

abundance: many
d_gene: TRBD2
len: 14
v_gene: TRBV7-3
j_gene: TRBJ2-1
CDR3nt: TGTGCCAGCAGCTCAGGCGGGAGTAGGAATGAGCAGTTCTTC
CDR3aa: CASSSGGSRNEQFF

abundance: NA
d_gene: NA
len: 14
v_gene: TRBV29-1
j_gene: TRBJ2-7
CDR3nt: TGCAGCGTCGCTTTTGGAGGGGGGATGAACGAGCAGTACTTC
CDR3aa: CSVAFGGGMNEQYF

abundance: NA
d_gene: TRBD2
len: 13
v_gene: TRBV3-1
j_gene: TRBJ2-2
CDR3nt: TGTGCCAGCAGCCAAGCGAGTAGCGGGAGTATGTTTTTT
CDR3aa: CASSQASSGSMFF

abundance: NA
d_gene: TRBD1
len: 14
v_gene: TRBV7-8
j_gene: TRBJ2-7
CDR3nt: TGTGCCAGCAGCTCGGGACAGCCGCCCTACGAGCAGTACTTC
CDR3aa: CASSSGQPPYEQYF

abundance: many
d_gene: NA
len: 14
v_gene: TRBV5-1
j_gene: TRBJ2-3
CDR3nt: TGCGCCAGCAGCTTGGATTCAGACACAGATACGCAGTATTTT
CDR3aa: CASSLDSDTDTQYF

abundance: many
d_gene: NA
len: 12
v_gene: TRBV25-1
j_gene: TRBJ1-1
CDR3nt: TGTGCCACCCACGGGGGGGGCACTGAAGCTTTCTTT
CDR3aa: CATHGGGTEAFF

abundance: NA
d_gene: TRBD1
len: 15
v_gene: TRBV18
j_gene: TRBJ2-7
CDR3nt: TGTGCCAGCTCCGCTATGACAGGGGCAGGGTACGAGCAGTACTTC
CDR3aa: CASSAMTGAGYEQYF

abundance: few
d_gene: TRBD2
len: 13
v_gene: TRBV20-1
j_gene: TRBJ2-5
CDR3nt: TGCAGTGCCGGTCTAACTAGCGGGGGGACCCAGTACTTC
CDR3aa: CSAGLTSGGTQYF

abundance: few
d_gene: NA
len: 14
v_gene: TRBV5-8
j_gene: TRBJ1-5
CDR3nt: TGTGCCAGCAGCTTGGTATGGACCAATCAGCCCCAGCATTTT
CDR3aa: CASSLVWTNQPQHF

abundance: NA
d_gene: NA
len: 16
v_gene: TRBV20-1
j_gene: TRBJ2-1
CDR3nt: TGCAGTGCTAGAGAACTAGCTCTTAGCTCCTACAATGAGCAGTTCTTC
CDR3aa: CSARELALSSYNEQFF

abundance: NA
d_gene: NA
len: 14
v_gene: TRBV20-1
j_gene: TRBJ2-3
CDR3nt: TGCAGTGCAAGACCGGGACTCCGCACAGATACGCAGTATTTT
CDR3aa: CSARPGLRTDTQYF